The text below deals with one T cell receptor beta chain. No antigen is known for it. The CDR3 length is 17 residues. Germline CDR1 reads DFQATT; CDR2 reads SNEGSKA (reference sequence). V lost 6 bases and J 5 bases, leaving 23 bases between the germline ends. These data belong to a study of blood T cells in healthy people across ages. With a J-beta primer mix and a sample-barcoded 5' primer, a second PCR ran about 6 to 11 cycles. Using its own MiXCR run on the 5' RACE reads, TCRdb lists one record per CDR3 protein. The sample contains around 750,000 distinct CDR3 sequences, approximately 53% of which appear only once. General study findings and limits: Across the age range, TCR beta diversity per million T cells fell in a roughly linear way. Strong correlation existed between TCR beta diversity and naive T cell percentage.

Material for sequencing was blood. This receptor was identified in a man older than 75 in good health. The rearrangement links TRBV20-1 to TRBJ1-6; tentative D call: TRBD1 (5 bases). The CDR3 nucleotides are TGCAGTGCGAGGAGGGGAGCGGAACTCTTTGATAATTCACCCCTCCACTTT. Protein sequence: CSARRGAELFDNSPLHF.